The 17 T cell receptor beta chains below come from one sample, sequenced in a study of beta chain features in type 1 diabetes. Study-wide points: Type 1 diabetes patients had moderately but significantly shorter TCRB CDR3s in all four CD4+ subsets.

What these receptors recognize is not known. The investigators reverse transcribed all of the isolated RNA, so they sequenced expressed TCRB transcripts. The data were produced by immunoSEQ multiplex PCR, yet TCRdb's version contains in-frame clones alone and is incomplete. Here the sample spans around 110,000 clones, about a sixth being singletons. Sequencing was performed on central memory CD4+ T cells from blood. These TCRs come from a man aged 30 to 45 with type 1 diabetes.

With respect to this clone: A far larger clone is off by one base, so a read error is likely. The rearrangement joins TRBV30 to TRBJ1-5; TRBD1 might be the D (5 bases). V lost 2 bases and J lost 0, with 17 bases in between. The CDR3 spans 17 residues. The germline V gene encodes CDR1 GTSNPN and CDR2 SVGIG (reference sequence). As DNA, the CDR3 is TGTGCCTGGAGTTGCGGGGGACGAGGCGGTAGCAATCAGCCCCAGCATTTT. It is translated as CAWSCGGRGGSNQPQHF. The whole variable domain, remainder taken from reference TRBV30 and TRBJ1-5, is SQTIHQWPATLVQPVGSPLSLECTVEGTSNPNLYWYRQAAGRGLQLLFYSVGIGQISSEVPQNLSASRPQDRQFILSSKKLLLSDSGFYLCAWSCGGRGGSNQPQHFGDGTRLSIL.

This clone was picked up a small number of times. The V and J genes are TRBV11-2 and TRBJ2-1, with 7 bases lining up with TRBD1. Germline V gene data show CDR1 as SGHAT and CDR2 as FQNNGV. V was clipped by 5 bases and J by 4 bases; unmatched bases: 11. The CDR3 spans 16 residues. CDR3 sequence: CASSPRQGRFYNEQFF. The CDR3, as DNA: TGTGCCAGCAGCCCCCGACAGGGTAGGTTTTACAATGAGCAGTTCTTC.

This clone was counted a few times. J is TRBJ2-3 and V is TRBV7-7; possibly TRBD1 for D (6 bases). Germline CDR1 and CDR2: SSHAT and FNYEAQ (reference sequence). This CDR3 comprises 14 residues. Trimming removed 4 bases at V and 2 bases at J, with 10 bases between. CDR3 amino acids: CASSSGQHTDTQYF. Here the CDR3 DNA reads TGTGCCAGCAGCTCCGGACAGCACACAGATACGCAGTATTTT.

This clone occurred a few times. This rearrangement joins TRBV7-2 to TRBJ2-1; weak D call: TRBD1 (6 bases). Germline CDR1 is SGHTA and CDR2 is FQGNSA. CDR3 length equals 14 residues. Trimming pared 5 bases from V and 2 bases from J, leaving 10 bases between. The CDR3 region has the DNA TGTGCCAGCAGCCCAACAGGGACCTACAATGAGCAGTTCTTC. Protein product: CASSPTGTYNEQFF.

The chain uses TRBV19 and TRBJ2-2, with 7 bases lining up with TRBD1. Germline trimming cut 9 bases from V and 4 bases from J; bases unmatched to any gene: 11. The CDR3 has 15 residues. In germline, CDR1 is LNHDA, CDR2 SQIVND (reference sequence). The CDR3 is CASGQTGSATGELFF. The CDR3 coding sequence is TGTGCCAGCGGGCAGACAGGGAGTGCCACCGGGGAGCTGTTTTTT.

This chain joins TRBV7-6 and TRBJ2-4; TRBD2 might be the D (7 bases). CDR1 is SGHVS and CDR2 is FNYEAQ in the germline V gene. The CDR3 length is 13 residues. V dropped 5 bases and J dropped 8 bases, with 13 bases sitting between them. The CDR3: CASSPGGRDIQYF. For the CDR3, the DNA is TGTGCCAGCAGCCCGGGGGGCCGGGACATTCAGTACTTC. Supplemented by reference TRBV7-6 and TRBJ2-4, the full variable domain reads GAGVSQSPRYKVTKRGQDVALRCDPISGHVSLYWYRQALGQGPEFLTYFNYEAQQDKSGLPNDRFSAERPEGSISTLTIQRTEQRDSAMYRCASSPGGRDIQYFGAGTRLSVL.

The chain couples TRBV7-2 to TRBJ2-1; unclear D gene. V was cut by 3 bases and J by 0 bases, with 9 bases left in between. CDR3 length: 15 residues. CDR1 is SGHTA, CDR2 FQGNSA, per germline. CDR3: CASSFRLSSYNEQFF. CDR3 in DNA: TGTGCCAGCAGCTTCAGGCTAAGCTCCTACAATGAGCAGTTCTTC.

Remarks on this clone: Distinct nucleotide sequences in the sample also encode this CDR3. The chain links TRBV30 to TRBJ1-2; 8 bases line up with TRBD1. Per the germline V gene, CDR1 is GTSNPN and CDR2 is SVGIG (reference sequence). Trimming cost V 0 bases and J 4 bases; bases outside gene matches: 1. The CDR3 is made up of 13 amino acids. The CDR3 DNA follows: TGTGCCTGGAGTGTACAGGGGGGCTATGGCTACACCTTC. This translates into CAWSVQGGYGYTF.

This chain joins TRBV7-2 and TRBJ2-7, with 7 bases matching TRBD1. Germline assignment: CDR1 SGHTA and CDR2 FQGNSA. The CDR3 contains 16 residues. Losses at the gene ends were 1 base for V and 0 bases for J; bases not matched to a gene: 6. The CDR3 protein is CASSLGLTGISYEQYF. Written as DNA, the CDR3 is TGTGCCAGCAGCTTAGGCCTGACAGGGATCTCCTACGAGCAGTACTTC.

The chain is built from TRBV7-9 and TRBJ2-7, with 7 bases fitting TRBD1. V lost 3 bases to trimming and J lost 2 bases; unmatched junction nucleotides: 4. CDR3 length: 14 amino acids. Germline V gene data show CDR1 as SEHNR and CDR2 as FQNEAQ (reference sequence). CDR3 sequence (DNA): TGTGCCAGCAGCTTGCTGACAGGGCCCTACGAGCAGTACTTC. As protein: CASSLLTGPYEQYF.

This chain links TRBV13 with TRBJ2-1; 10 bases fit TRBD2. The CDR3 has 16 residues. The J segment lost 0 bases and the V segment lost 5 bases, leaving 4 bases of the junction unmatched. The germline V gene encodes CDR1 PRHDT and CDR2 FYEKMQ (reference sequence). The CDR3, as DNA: TGTGCCAGCAGCACCAAGCGGGGGGGCTCCTACAATGAGCAGTTCTTC. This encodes CASSTKRGGSYNEQFF.

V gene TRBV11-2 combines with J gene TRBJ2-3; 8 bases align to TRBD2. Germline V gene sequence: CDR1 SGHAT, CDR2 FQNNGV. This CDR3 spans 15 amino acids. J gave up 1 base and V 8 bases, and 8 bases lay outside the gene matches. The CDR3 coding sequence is TGTGCCAGCCGTCCGAGCGGGGGCGGCACAGATACGCAGTATTTT. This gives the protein CASRPSGGGTDTQYF.

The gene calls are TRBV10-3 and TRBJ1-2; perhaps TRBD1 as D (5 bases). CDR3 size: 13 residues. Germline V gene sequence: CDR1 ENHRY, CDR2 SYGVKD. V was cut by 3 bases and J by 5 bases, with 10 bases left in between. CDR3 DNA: TGTGCCATCAGTGAATCGGGACCGTATGGCTACACCTTC. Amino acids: CAISESGPYGYTF.

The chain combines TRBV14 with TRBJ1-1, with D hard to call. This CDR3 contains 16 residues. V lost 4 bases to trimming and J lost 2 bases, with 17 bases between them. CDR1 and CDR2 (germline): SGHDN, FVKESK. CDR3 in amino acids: CASSRQRASDNTEAFF. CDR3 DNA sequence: TGTGCCAGCAGCCGGCAGCGAGCCAGCGACAACACTGAAGCTTTCTTT.

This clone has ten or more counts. The chain's CDR3 is CASNLGQGANEQFF. The CDR3 DNA is TGTGCCAGCAACCTGGGACAGGGAGCGAATGAGCAGTTCTTC. The chain employs TRBV6-1 and TRBJ2-1, with 9 bases matching TRBD1. CDR3 length: 14 residues. CDR1 is MNHNS, CDR2 SASEGT, per germline. J gave up 7 bases and V 7 bases, and 8 bases lay outside the gene matches.

CDR3 nucleotide sequence: TGTGCCAGCAGCCAGGGGCTAACTAATGAAAAACTGTTTTTT. It encodes CASSQGLTNEKLFF. The chain recombines TRBV7-9 with TRBJ1-4; D may be TRBD1 (6 bases). The germline CDR1 and CDR2 sequences are SEHNR and FQNEAQ (reference sequence). Trimming took off 5 bases at V and 1 base at J, with 8 bases between the two ends. This CDR3 spans 14 amino acids. The full variable domain, completed using reference TRBV7-9 and TRBJ1-4, is DTGVSQNPRHKITKRGQNVTFRCDPISEHNRLYWYRQTLGQGPEFLTYFQNEAQLEKSRLLSDRFSAERPKGSFSTLEIQRTEQGDSAMYLCASSQGLTNEKLFFGSGTQLSVL.

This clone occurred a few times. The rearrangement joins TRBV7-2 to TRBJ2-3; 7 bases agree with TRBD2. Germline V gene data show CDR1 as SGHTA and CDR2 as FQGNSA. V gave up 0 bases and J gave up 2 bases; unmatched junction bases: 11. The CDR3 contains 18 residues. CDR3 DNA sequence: TGTGCCAGCAGCTTAGCCCGGCTAGCGGACCCATACACAGATACGCAGTATTTT. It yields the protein CASSLARLADPYTDTQYF.